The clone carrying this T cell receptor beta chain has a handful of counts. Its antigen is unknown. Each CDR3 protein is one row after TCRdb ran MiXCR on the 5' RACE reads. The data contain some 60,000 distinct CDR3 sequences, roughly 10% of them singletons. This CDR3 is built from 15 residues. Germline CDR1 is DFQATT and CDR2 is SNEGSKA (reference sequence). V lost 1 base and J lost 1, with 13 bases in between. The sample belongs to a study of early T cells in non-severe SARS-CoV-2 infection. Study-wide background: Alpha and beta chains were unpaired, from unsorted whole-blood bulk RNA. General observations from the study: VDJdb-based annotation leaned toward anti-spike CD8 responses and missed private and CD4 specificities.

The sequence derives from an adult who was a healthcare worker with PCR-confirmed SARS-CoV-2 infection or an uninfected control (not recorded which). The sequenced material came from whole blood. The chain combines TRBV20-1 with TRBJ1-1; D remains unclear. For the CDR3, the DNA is TGCAGTGCTAGAGTCCTTACGGCCGGGAACACTGAAGCTTTCTTT. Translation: CSARVLTAGNTEAFF.